A selection of T cell receptor beta chains follows, all from one sample in a study of OX40 agonist ivuxolimab in advanced cancers. Profiled with immunoSEQ multiplex PCR; TCRdb holds only in-frame clones, not every one. Of around 30,000 clones detected, 84% appear once; the ten largest clones hold approximately 18%. The sequencing used CD4+ or CD8+ T cells sorted from blood, collected in a trial of the OX40 agonist ivuxolimab. All receptors derive from an adult with an advanced solid tumor such as melanoma, head and neck, liver or kidney cancer. Each CDR3 is given with its conserved first and last residue. Fields, in order: CDR3 DNA, CDR3 protein, clone size, V gene, D gene, J gene. A D gene is named only where the DNA matches it firmly. Only part of the rows carry a size: once, few, many, or a class if the clone is expanded.

TGTGCCAGCAGCCCCCGGGGTAACTACAATGAGCAGTTCTTC,CASSPRGNYNEQFF,once,TRBV11-1,-,TRBJ2-1
TGTGCCAGCAGTTTAGGACAGCCTTACTCCTACGAGCAGTACTTC,CASSLGQPYSYEQYF,-,TRBV28,-,TRBJ2-7
TGTGCCAGCACGAGGACAAACTATGGCTACACCTTC,CASTRTNYGYTF,-,TRBV9,-,TRBJ1-2
TGCAGCGTTGAGTCCAGGGACTACGAGCAGTACTTC,CSVESRDYEQYF,-,TRBV29-1,-,TRBJ2-7
TGTGCCAGCAGTGAACTGGGGACTAGCTCCCACGAAGGGCAGTACTTC,CASSELGTSSHEGQYF,-,TRBV2,TRBD2,TRBJ2-7
TGTGCCAGCAGCTTGGTTGGGAAGAAGGAGCAGTTCTTC,CASSLVGKKEQFF,-,TRBV5-8,-,TRBJ2-1
TGTGCCACCAGCAGAGCTAGCCCCCGGGGCACAGATACGCAGTATTTT,CATSRASPRGTDTQYF,-,TRBV15,-,TRBJ2-3
TGTGCCAGCAGCTTGGGTACAGGGCCCATCCTGGACGAGCAGTACTTC,CASSLGTGPILDEQYF,once,TRBV5-6,-,TRBJ2-7
TGTGCCAGTACGACAAACATGAACACTGAAGCTTTCTTT,CASTTNMNTEAFF,-,TRBV19,-,TRBJ1-1
TGTGCCAGCAGCTTGGCGCCTGAAGCCTACGAGCAGTACTTC,CASSLAPEAYEQYF,many,TRBV5-4,-,TRBJ2-7
TGTGCCAGCAGTCCCCGGGCCCCGCGGGGCCACGAGCAGTACTTC,CASSPRAPRGHEQYF,once,TRBV6-5,-,TRBJ2-7
TGTGCCAGTAGTATGTGGGGTCGGGAGACCCAGTACTTC,CASSMWGRETQYF,-,TRBV19,-,TRBJ2-5
TGTGCCAGCAGCCCGGGACAGGGATGGAATGAGCAGTTCTTC,CASSPGQGWNEQFF,-,TRBV7-9,TRBD1,TRBJ2-1
TGTGCCAGCAGCTTTCTAGCGGGGGGAGAGACCCAGTACTTC,CASSFLAGGETQYF,once,TRBV7-8,TRBD2,TRBJ2-5
TGTGCCAGCAGCCTCGGACGGGACTACGAGCAGTACTTC,CASSLGRDYEQYF,-,TRBV6-5,-,TRBJ2-7
TGTGCCAGCAGGGGCACGGGACCTGTCGTTGCTACGCAGTATTTT,CASRGTGPVVATQYF,once,TRBV7-9,-,TRBJ2-3
TGTGCCAGCAGTCCCCCGGGAGTTTACGAGCAGTACTTC,CASSPPGVYEQYF,-,TRBV13,-,TRBJ2-7
TGTGCCAGCAGTTTAGGCGGGAGGGCGACCTCCTACAATGAGCAGTTCTTC,CASSLGGRATSYNEQFF,-,TRBV28,TRBD2,TRBJ2-1
TGTGCCAGCAGCCAAGAAGGTCAGCACTATAATTCACCCCTCCACTTT,CASSQEGQHYNSPLHF,medium-sized,TRBV4-2,-,TRBJ1-6
TGTGCCAGCAGCTTAAGAAGGGCGGAGGGGTCGTACGAGCAGTACTTC,CASSLRRAEGSYEQYF,-,TRBV11-2,-,TRBJ2-7
TGTGCCAGCAGCAAAGTATTGTCGGGACCTGATCTGCTCTTT,CASSKVLSGPDLLF,-,TRBV21-1,-,TRBJ1-1
TGTGCCAGCAGCCTCCCCTTGGGACCTCGCCTTGTCTACACCTTC,CASSLPLGPRLVYTF,-,TRBV7-9,-,TRBJ1-2
TGTGCCAGTTCCGGGACAGCGGCTGGGGCCAACGTCCTGACTTTC,CASSGTAAGANVLTF,-,TRBV19,TRBD1,TRBJ2-6
TGTGCCAGCAGCCAGGAGGTTGTTACAGATACGCAGTATTTT,CASSQEVVTDTQYF,-,TRBV4-2,-,TRBJ2-3
TGTGCCAGCAGCTTGGGGACTAGCTCCGAGCAGTACTTC,CASSLGTSSEQYF,once,TRBV5-6,TRBD2,TRBJ2-7
TGTGCCAGCAGCTTAGGAGAGGGGACAGGGAGGTACGAGCAGTACTTC,CASSLGEGTGRYEQYF,-,TRBV7-2,TRBD1,TRBJ2-7
TGTGCCAGCAGCCAAGGGACGGCCTACGAGCAGTACTTC,CASSQGTAYEQYF,-,TRBV5-4,-,TRBJ2-7
TGCAGCGCATCAGGGGGGGACGGGGAGCAGTACTTC,CSASGGDGEQYF,-,TRBV29-1,-,TRBJ2-7
TGTGCCAGCAGCGGGACCGGGAGCTCCTACGAGCAGTACTTC,CASSGTGSSYEQYF,once,TRBV7-9,-,TRBJ2-7
TGCGCCAGCAGCTTGGCCGGGAGGAATCAGCCCCAGCATTTT,CASSLAGRNQPQHF,-,TRBV5-1,-,TRBJ1-5
TGTGCCAGCAGCCTAGGGACAGGGGAGAAGAATGGCTACACCTTC,CASSLGTGEKNGYTF,-,TRBV4-2,TRBD1,TRBJ1-2
TGTGCCAGCACCACACTCCCCGCAGGTTACAATGAGCAGTTCTTC,CASTTLPAGYNEQFF,-,TRBV27,-,TRBJ2-1
TGTGCCAGCCTCGGGACAGTCTATGGCTACACCTTC,CASLGTVYGYTF,-,TRBV9,TRBD1,TRBJ1-2
TGTGCCATCAGTGACCGCCTTTGGAATGAGCAGTTCTTC,CAISDRLWNEQFF,once,TRBV10-3,-,TRBJ2-1
TGTGCCAGTAGTGGACGGACAGGGTTTCTTGGCTACACCTTC,CASSGRTGFLGYTF,-,TRBV19,TRBD1,TRBJ1-2
TGTGCCAGCAGTGAGTCGGAGAATTCACCCCTCCACTTT,CASSESENSPLHF,-,TRBV6-1,-,TRBJ1-6
TGTGCCAGCAGCCACACCGTAGGCACTGAAGCTTTCTTT,CASSHTVGTEAFF,-,TRBV7-3,-,TRBJ1-1
TGTGCCAGCTGGGGGAACGAGCAGTACTTC,CASWGNEQYF,-,TRBV6-4,-,TRBJ2-7
TGTGCCAGTAGTATAGAAGAGGGGCAGGGGGCTTGGAGTTTTCAGCCCCAGCATTTT,CASSIEEGQGAWSFQPQHF,-,TRBV19,TRBD1,TRBJ1-5
TGTGCCAGCAGTACGGGGGGGAACGAGCAGTACTTC,CASSTGGNEQYF,-,TRBV7-6,TRBD2,TRBJ2-7
TGTGCCAGCAGCTTTGACAGGGGGGTGGGTGAAGCTTTCTTT,CASSFDRGVGEAFF,-,TRBV11-2,TRBD1,TRBJ1-1
TGTGCCAGCTCACCCTACAGCGTGATTAATGAAAAACTGTTTTTT,CASSPYSVINEKLFF,-,TRBV18,-,TRBJ1-4
TGTGCCAGCAGCTTAGTCGCGGGTAGCTCCTACAATGAGCAGTTCTTC,CASSLVAGSSYNEQFF,once,TRBV13,-,TRBJ2-1
TGTGCCAGCTCACCGCGGGACAGGGGAACTAATGAAAAACTGTTTTTT,CASSPRDRGTNEKLFF,once,TRBV18,TRBD1,TRBJ1-4
TGCAGTGCTAGAGAGAACCTTGAAGCTTTCTTT,CSARENLEAFF,few,TRBV20-1,-,TRBJ1-1
TGTGCCAGCAGTGAAGCGGGCAGGGACTACGAGCAGTACTTC,CASSEAGRDYEQYF,-,TRBV2,-,TRBJ2-7
TGTGCCAGCAGCCACGGGACAGGGCGCACCGGGGAGCTGTTTTTT,CASSHGTGRTGELFF,-,TRBV4-2,TRBD1,TRBJ2-2
TGTGCTAGTGGTATGGGGTTCGAGACCCAGTACTTC,CASGMGFETQYF,-,TRBV12-5,-,TRBJ2-5
TGTGCCAGCAGTTACACCCGGCAGGCGAGGAGCTACACCTTC,CASSYTRQARSYTF,-,TRBV6-6,-,TRBJ1-2
TGCAGCGTTGAATTGGGGGACGGGACCTATGGCTACACCTTC,CSVELGDGTYGYTF,-,TRBV29-1,-,TRBJ1-2
TGTGCCAGCAGCGCCGGGGGGGCCGGAGAGACCCAGTACTTC,CASSAGGAGETQYF,once,TRBV9,TRBD2,TRBJ2-5
TGTGCCAGCAGTACATTCGGACTAGCGGGGGGGCATGGCACAGATACGCAGTATTTT,CASSTFGLAGGHGTDTQYF,-,TRBV28,TRBD2,TRBJ2-3
TGCAGCGTTGAAGCCTGGGGACTAGCGGGGGAACGGGGGACAGATACGCAGTATTTT,CSVEAWGLAGERGTDTQYF,-,TRBV29-1,TRBD2,TRBJ2-3
TGTGCCAGTAGTATAGAGGGGTATAGCAATCAGCCCCAGCATTTT,CASSIEGYSNQPQHF,-,TRBV19,-,TRBJ1-5
TGTGCCAGCAGCCTCCGGGACAGGGGGGTCGAGCAGTACTTC,CASSLRDRGVEQYF,once,TRBV6-5,TRBD1,TRBJ2-7
TGTGCCACCAGCCGCTCGAGGGGTGGAACAGATACGCAGTATTTT,CATSRSRGGTDTQYF,-,TRBV15,-,TRBJ2-3
TGTGCCAGCAGCCAAGTCAGGGGGACAGTCTATGGCTACACCTTC,CASSQVRGTVYGYTF,-,TRBV14,TRBD1,TRBJ1-2
TGTGCCAGCAGTGTACAGGGAACTGAAGCTTTCTTT,CASSVQGTEAFF,-,TRBV27,-,TRBJ1-1